Listed below are T cell receptor beta chains from one sample, sequenced in a study of cytomegalovirus exposure and HLA in healthy donors. The repertoire was sequenced with immunoSEQ multiplex PCR; TCRdb's copy has only in-frame clones and lacks some. This table has 130,000 or so clones, around 9% appearing once. The specimen sequenced was PBMCs. These receptors originate from a man between 40 and 49 years old in good health and CMV-seronegative. The CDR3 runs from the conserved cysteine through the conserved F or W. D genes are given only for firm matches. Rows may omit the clone size; those that give it use once, few, many or a size class.

d_call	v_call	cdr3_length	j_call	clone_size	cdr3_nt	cdr3_aa
TRBD2	TRBV7-9	15	TRBJ2-3	NA	TGTGCCAGCAGCCTAACTAGCGGGGGAGTAGATACGCAGTATTTT	CASSLTSGGVDTQYF
TRBD1	TRBV14	14	TRBJ1-5	NA	TGTGCCAGCAGCCAAGGGACAGGCGGTCAGCCCCAGCATTTT	CASSQGTGGQPQHF
TRBD2	TRBV11-2	14	TRBJ2-7	NA	TGTGCCAGCATAGATCGGGGGGGGTCCTACGAGCAGTACTTC	CASIDRGGSYEQYF
NA	TRBV4-3	16	TRBJ2-3	few	TGCGCCAGCAGCCAAGATGCGGCTAGAGGGATAGATACGCAGTATTTT	CASSQDAARGIDTQYF
NA	TRBV27	13	TRBJ1-6	few	TGTGCCAGCAGTTTAAACAGGGCCTCACCCCTCCACTTT	CASSLNRASPLHF
NA	TRBV30	13	TRBJ1-2	NA	TGTGCCTGGAGTAACTGGGCAACCTATGGCTACACCTTC	CAWSNWATYGYTF
TRBD1	TRBV7-9	16	TRBJ1-2	NA	TGTGCCAGCAGCTTTTTTGGGACAGGGGCAGGCTATGGCTACACCTTC	CASSFFGTGAGYGYTF
NA	TRBV29-1	13	TRBJ1-1	NA	TGCAGCGTTGAAATGGTGAGTGACACTGAAGCTTTCTTT	CSVEMVSDTEAFF
NA	TRBV15	18	TRBJ2-3	few	TGTGCCACCAGCAGAGAGGGGGGGCGGGGACTAAATCCAGATACGCAGTATTTT	CATSREGGRGLNPDTQYF
NA	TRBV5-4	13	TRBJ1-2	few	TGTGCCAGCAGCTTGGATAGAGCATATGGCTACACCTTC	CASSLDRAYGYTF